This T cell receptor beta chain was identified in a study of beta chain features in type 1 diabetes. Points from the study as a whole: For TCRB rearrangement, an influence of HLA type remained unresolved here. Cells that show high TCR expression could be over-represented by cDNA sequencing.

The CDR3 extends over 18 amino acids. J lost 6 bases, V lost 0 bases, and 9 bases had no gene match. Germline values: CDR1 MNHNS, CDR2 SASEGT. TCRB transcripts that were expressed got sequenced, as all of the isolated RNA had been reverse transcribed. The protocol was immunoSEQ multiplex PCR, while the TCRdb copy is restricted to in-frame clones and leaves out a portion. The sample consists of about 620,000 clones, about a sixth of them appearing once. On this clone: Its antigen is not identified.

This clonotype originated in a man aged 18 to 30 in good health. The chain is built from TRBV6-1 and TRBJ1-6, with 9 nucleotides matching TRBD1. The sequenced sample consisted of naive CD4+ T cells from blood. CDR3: CASSEALQGQGRNSPLHF. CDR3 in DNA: TGTGCCAGCAGTGAAGCGCTTCAGGGACAGGGTCGTAATTCACCCCTCCACTTT.